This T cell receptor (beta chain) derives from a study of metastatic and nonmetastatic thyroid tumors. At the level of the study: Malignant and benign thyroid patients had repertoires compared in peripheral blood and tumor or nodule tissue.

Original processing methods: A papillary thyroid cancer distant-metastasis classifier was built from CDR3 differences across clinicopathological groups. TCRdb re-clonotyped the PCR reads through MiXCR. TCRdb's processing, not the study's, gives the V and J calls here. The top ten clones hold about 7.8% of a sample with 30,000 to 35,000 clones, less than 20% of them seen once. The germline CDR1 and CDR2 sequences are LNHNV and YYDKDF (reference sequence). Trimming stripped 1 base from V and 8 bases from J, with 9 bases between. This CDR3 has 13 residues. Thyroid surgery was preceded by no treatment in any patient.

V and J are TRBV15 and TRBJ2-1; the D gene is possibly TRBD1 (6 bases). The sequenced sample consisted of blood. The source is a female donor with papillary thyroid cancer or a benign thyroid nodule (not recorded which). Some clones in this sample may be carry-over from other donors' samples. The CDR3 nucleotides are TGTGCCACCAGCAGAGCTAAGGGGGATGAGCAGTTCTTC. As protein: CATSRAKGDEQFF.